Below are 10 T cell receptor beta chains sequenced from a single sample in a study of T cells after yellow fever vaccination. TCRdb re-analysed the 5' RACE reads in MiXCR, keeping a single row per CDR3 protein. Of 550,000 to 750,000 distinct CDR3 sequences in the sample, around an eighth were seen once. The input for sequencing was PBMCs, taken on the day of the yellow fever booster vaccination. All receptors come from a man in his thirties or forties who received the YFV17D yellow fever vaccine.

The chain has TRBV5-4 and TRBJ2-7; possibly TRBD2 for D (6 bases). The CDR3 is 16 amino acids. The V gene lost 4 bases and the J gene lost 3 bases, with 20 bases spanning the gap. Germline V lookup: CDR1 SGHNT, CDR2 YYREEE (reference sequence). CDR3 DNA sequence: TGTGCCAGCAGCGTATCCGGGACCGCGGGGCTCTACGAGCAGTACTTC. Translating it yields CASSVSGTAGLYEQYF.

The CDR3 here is CASSLAQGVSYEQYF. The CDR3 DNA is TGTGCCAGCAGCTTAGCGCAGGGAGTCTCCTACGAGCAGTACTTC. The V gene is TRBV7-9, the J gene TRBJ2-7, with D tentatively TRBD1 or TRBD2 (5 bases each). The CDR3 contains 15 residues. V was trimmed by 0 bases and J by 0 bases, leaving 9 bases between them. In germline, CDR1 is SEHNR, CDR2 FQNEAQ (reference sequence). Supplemented by reference TRBV7-9 and TRBJ2-7, the full variable domain reads DTGVSQNPRHKITKRGQNVTFRCDPISEHNRLYWYRQTLGQGPEFLTYFQNEAQLEKSRLLSDRFSAERPKGSFSTLEIQRTEQGDSAMYLCASSLAQGVSYEQYFGPGTRLTVT.

This clonotype occurred once. The chain recombines TRBV20-1 with TRBJ1-4; D is perhaps TRBD1 (5 bases). CDR3 length equals 14 residues. Trimming left V 6 bases short and J 5 bases short, with 16 bases between. Germline loops: CDR1 DFQATT, CDR2 SNEGSKA (reference sequence). The CDR3 nucleotides are TGCAGTGCCCAAAGGGGCCGACCGAATGAAAAACTGTTTTTT. It codes for CSAQRGRPNEKLFF.

The chain has TRBV12-3 or TRBV12-4 and TRBJ2-7; tentative D call: TRBD2 (5 bases). The CDR3 is made up of 14 amino acids. Trimming removed 3 bases from V and 2 bases from J, with 11 bases in between. Here the CDR3 DNA reads TGTGCCAGCAGTTTTTCGGGGTCACCCTACGAGCAGTACTTC. Translation gives CASSFSGSPYEQYF.

This clonotype was seen more than once but under ten times. J is TRBJ2-3 and V is TRBV7-2; TRBD2 matches at 13 bases. In germline, CDR1 is SGHTA, CDR2 FQGNSA. The CDR3 runs to 16 residues. The junction had 7 bases not matched to a gene; V was cut back by 5 bases and J by 5 bases. CDR3 DNA sequence: TGTGCCAGCAGCGTGGGGACTAGCGGGATTTTAGATACGCAGTATTTT. Amino acid sequence: CASSVGTSGILDTQYF.

This clonotype was counted between two and nine times. V gene TRBV20-1 combines with J gene TRBJ2-3, with TRBD2 matching 8 bases. V lost 5 bases, J lost 1 base, and 11 bases stayed unmatched. The CDR3 loop spans 16 amino acids. Germline loops: CDR1 DFQATT, CDR2 SNEGSKA (reference sequence). Here the CDR3 reads CSASAGDEDGTDTQYF. Here the CDR3 DNA reads TGCAGTGCTTCAGCGGGAGACGAGGACGGCACAGATACGCAGTATTTT.

The V and J genes are TRBV27 and TRBJ2-2, with D unclear. The germline gives CDR1 MNHEY, CDR2 SMNVEV (reference sequence). The CDR3 is 15 amino acids. Trimming cost V 5 bases and J 2 bases, with 12 bases left between them. For the CDR3, the DNA is TGTGCCAGCAGTCTCATCAACGGAAACACCGGGGAGCTGTTTTTT. Its protein is CASSLINGNTGELFF.

The chain uses TRBV7-2 and TRBJ1-1; D remains ambiguous. V lost 3 bases to trimming and J lost 0 bases, with 8 bases between them. This CDR3 has 14 residues. The germline CDR1 and CDR2 sequences are SGHTA and FQGNSA. The CDR3 DNA follows: TGTGCCAGCAGCTTGTGGGGAGTGAACACTGAAGCTTTCTTT. Protein product: CASSLWGVNTEAFF.

This clonotype was seen a few times. The genes are TRBV2 and TRBJ2-6; 8 bases match TRBD1. Germline V lookup: CDR1 SNHLY, CDR2 FYNNEI. V lost 3 bases, J lost 0 bases, and 4 bases stayed unmatched. This CDR3 contains 17 residues. The CDR3 loop is CASSDDRGISGANVLTF. The CDR3 bases are TGTGCCAGCAGTGATGACAGGGGCATCTCTGGGGCCAACGTCCTGACTTTC.

CDR3 bases: TGTGCCAGCAGCGTAGCTAGCGGATTCACAGATACGCAGTATTTT. Translated: CASSVASGFTDTQYF. The chain is built from TRBV9 and TRBJ2-3; 7 bases are shared with TRBD2. Germline loops: CDR1 SGDLS, CDR2 YYNGEE. The CDR3 has 15 residues. V was clipped by 0 bases and J by 2 bases; unmatched bases: 3.